This T cell receptor (beta chain) was sequenced during a study of long-term antiretroviral therapy in people with HIV. Concerning this clone: Its matching antigen is unknown.

Assay version v3.0 of immunoSEQ was used, and it was run at survey level. Sequencing had a target that covered about 35,000-50,000 T-cell genomes per sample. The table came from immunoSEQ multiplex PCR; TCRdb's copy has only in-frame clones and leaves some out. The sample carries 29,000 or so clones, almost 95% recorded once. With 1 base removed from V and 1 base from J, the gap between germline ends came to 17 bases. The germline V gene has CDR1 SGDLS and CDR2 YYNGEE. This CDR3 has 17 residues. Study results and caveats: The repertoire was dominated at all time points by clones expanded before ART. Controls showed broader CDR3 length ranges than did the HIV repertoires.

At least two post-ART and at least one pre-ART PBMC sample were available for each donor. V usage is TRBV9 and J usage is TRBJ1-1, with a tentative D call TRBD1 (6 bases). Sequenced material: unsorted PBMCs, taken more than 7.1 years after starting antiretroviral therapy. The sequence was collected from a man aged 45-65 years with HIV. The CDR3 sequence: CASSVIPGAGSNTEAFF. CDR3 DNA sequence: TGTGCCAGCAGCGTAATCCCGGGGGCAGGATCGAACACTGAAGCTTTCTTT.